These T cell receptor beta chains were read from a single sample in a study of T cell changes during pregnancy in multiple sclerosis. Only in-frame clones appear in the TCRdb table, and some are missing; sequencing was by immunoSEQ multiplex PCR. The table has over 75,000 clones, approximately 92% seen once; the top ten hold roughly 3%. The sample was peripheral blood, taken in the first trimester of pregnancy. The receptor set was obtained from a female donor with multiple sclerosis, enrolled in a pregnancy study. The CDR3 runs from the conserved cysteine through the conserved F or W. D genes are given only for firm matches.

V	J	D	length	CDR3
TRBV9	TRBJ1-1	-	19	CASSVSPIIPVQGNTEAFF
TRBV7-9	TRBJ2-1	TRBD2	17	CASSSPWTSGSINEQFF
TRBV18	TRBJ1-1	-	16	CASSPDRAGVWTEAFF
TRBV9	TRBJ2-1	TRBD1	15	CASSARDRGYNEQFF
TRBV27	TRBJ2-3	-	13	CASSLNTVDTQYF
TRBV9	TRBJ2-7	TRBD2	15	CASREISGRAYEQYF
TRBV5-8	TRBJ2-1	TRBD2	14	CATVPREPYNEQFF
TRBV7-8	TRBJ1-2	TRBD1	17	CASSLAHQMGQGVGYTF
TRBV4-2	TRBJ2-2	TRBD1	17	CASSQEGQGDDTGELFF
TRBV29-1	TRBJ2-5	-	14	CSVVGTVRQETQYF
TRBV7-8	TRBJ1-5	TRBD1	17	CASSLKVVRDRDQPQHF
TRBV28	TRBJ2-2	TRBD1	14	CASYFRDRTGELFF
TRBV5-8	TRBJ1-1	-	13	CASSFTLNTEAFF
TRBV19	TRBJ1-1	-	12	CASSFAAGSAFF
TRBV19	TRBJ1-5	-	13	CASSMSPNQPQHF
TRBV14	TRBJ2-1	-	14	CASSPELLYNEQFF
TRBV19	TRBJ2-2	TRBD2	15	CASSGRGGLTGELFF
TRBV7-6	TRBJ2-2	TRBD1	21	CASSLTVDRVRVPEGTGELFF
TRBV28	TRBJ1-5	-	12	CASRSGAQPQHF
TRBV10-3	TRBJ2-5	TRBD2	13	CAIGREVQETQYF
TRBV5-1	TRBJ2-2	TRBD1	15	CASSLGDRGSGELFF
TRBV6-1	TRBJ2-1	-	15	CASSPRRGMGDEQFF
TRBV5-8	TRBJ1-2	-	12	CASSLRSYGYTF
TRBV5-6	TRBJ2-7	-	14	CASSLGLDSYEQYF
TRBV5-1	TRBJ2-5	-	13	CASSLRGQETQYF
TRBV18	TRBJ1-2	TRBD1	16	CASSLGLGTANYGYTF
TRBV2	TRBJ1-1	-	16	CASSQTVAKLNTEAFF
TRBV6-5	TRBJ2-7	-	14	CASSFRQDSYEQYF